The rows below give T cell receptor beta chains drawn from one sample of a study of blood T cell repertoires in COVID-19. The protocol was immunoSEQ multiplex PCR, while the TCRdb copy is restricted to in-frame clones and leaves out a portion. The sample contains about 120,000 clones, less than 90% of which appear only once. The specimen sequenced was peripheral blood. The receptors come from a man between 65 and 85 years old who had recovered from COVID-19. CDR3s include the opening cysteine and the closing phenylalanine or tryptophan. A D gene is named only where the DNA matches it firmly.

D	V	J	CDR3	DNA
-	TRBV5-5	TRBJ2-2	CASKPAETRTGELFF	TGTGCCAGCAAGCCGGCAGAGACACGCACCGGGGAGCTGTTTTTT
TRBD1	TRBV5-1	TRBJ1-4	CASSTWTGNEKLFF	TGCGCCAGCAGCACCTGGACAGGGAATGAAAAACTGTTTTTT
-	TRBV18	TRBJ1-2	CASSPNPTATGRTGYGYTF	TGTGCCAGCTCACCAAACCCCACCGCGACAGGCCGGACGGGCTATGGCTACACCTTC
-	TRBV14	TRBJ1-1	CASSQVGTEGVGF	TGTGCCAGCAGCCAAGTAGGTACGGAGGGTGTAGGCTTT
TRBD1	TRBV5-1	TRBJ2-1	CASSLPDRGEQFF	TGCGCCAGCAGCTTACCTGACAGGGGCGAGCAGTTCTTC
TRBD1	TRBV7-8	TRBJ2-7	CASSQGSGGSYEQYF	TGTGCCAGCAGCCAGGGGTCAGGGGGCTCCTACGAGCAGTACTTC
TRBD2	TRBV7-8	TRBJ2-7	CASSSGLAGPLRTYEQYF	TGTGCCAGCAGCTCGGGACTAGCGGGGCCCCTAAGAACCTACGAGCAGTACTTC
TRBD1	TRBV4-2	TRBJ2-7	CASSQDYRQGWSYEQYF	TGTGCCAGCAGCCAAGACTACCGACAGGGCTGGAGCTACGAGCAGTACTTC
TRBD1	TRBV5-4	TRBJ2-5	CASSFSGGRGETQYF	TGTGCCAGCAGCTTCTCAGGGGGAAGGGGTGAGACCCAGTACTTC
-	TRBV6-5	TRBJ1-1	CASAGVGRNTEAFF	TGTGCCAGCGCTGGGGTCGGGAGGAACACTGAAGCTTTCTTT
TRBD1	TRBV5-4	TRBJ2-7	CASSATGQPYEQYF	TGTGCCAGCAGCGCGACAGGGCAACCCTACGAGCAGTACTTC